Presented here are 26 T cell receptor beta chains from one specimen sequenced in a study of cytomegalovirus exposure and HLA in healthy donors. The PCR made use of 60 Vbeta and 13 Jbeta primers. The assay was immunoSEQ multiplex PCR, and TCRdb's table has in-frame clones only and misses some. The sample contains about 160,000 clones, 60% to 75% of which appear only once. Sequencing was done on a sample of PBMCs. These TCRs come from a woman between 50 and 59 years old in good health and CMV-seropositive.

The rearrangement uses TRBV7-2 and TRBJ1-6; D is ambiguous. Germline CDR1 reads SGHTA; CDR2 reads FQGNSA. CDR3 length: 13 residues. V was trimmed by 5 bases and J by 12 bases, leaving 14 bases between them. CDR3 region: CASSRGSYGPLHF. The CDR3 DNA is TGTGCCAGCAGCAGAGGGAGTTACGGACCCCTCCACTTT.

Turning to this clone: This CDR3 fails to terminate in the conserved phenylalanine or tryptophan, so it likely reflects a read error. The chain recombines TRBV6-5 with TRBJ2-7; 9 bases agree with TRBD2. Germline CDR1 MNHEY, CDR2 SVGAGI. V was pared by 2 bases and J by 5 bases, with 7 bases of the junction left unmatched. The CDR3 is made up of 15 amino acids. Here the CDR3 reads CASSYGGLAAHEQYL. The DNA of the CDR3 is TGTGCCAGCAGTTACGGGGGACTAGCAGCCCACGAGCAGTACCTC.

The V gene is TRBV12-5, the J gene TRBJ2-7; a weak D match, TRBD1 (5 bases). This CDR3 spans 14 amino acids. Germline CDR1 and CDR2: LGHNT and FRNRAP. V was pared by 1 base and J by 6 bases, with 13 bases between. Written as DNA, the CDR3 is TGTGCTAGTGGTTTGGGACAGAGTTGGAGCGAGCAGTACTTC. This gives the protein CASGLGQSWSEQYF.

As regards this clone: A read error likely explains this, since a far larger clone differs by one base. This chain joins TRBV11-2 and TRBJ2-7; the match to TRBD2 covers 9 bases. The CDR3 spans 14 residues. J lost 8 bases, V lost 5 bases, and 10 bases had no gene match. Per germline, CDR1 SGHAT and CDR2 FQNNGV. CDR3 region: CASSPTSGLGQQYF. In DNA, the CDR3 is TGTGCCAGCAGCCCGACTAGCGGTTTAGGTCAGCAGTACTTC. Looking up the rest from reference TRBV11-2 and TRBJ2-7 gives the full variable domain: EAGVAQSPRYKIIEKRQSVAFWCNPISGHATLYWYQQILGQGPKLLIQFQNNGVVDDSQLPKDRFSAERLKGVDSTLKIQPAKLEDSAVYLCASSPTSGLGQQYFGPGTRLTVT.

The chain is built from TRBV6-6 and TRBJ2-3, with D perhaps TRBD2 (5 bases). Deletions cut 0 bases from V and 2 bases from J, with 12 bases between. CDR1 is MNHNY and CDR2 is SVGAGI in the germline V gene (reference sequence). This CDR3 has 16 residues. Here the CDR3 DNA reads TGTGCCAGCAGTTACTCGAGGGCGGGTTACACAGATACGCAGTATTTT. This sequence encodes CASSYSRAGYTDTQYF.

The count of this clone is one. The chain employs TRBV7-9 and TRBJ1-6; 11 positions agree with TRBD1. V was pared by 5 bases and J by 10 bases, with 13 bases of the junction left unmatched. Per the germline V gene, CDR1 is SEHNR and CDR2 is FQNEAQ (reference sequence). The CDR3 covers 17 residues. The CDR3 protein is CASSPNNKGTGGSPLHF. As DNA, the CDR3 is TGTGCCAGCAGCCCTAACAATAAGGGGACAGGGGGATCACCCCTCCACTTT.

This chain uses TRBV4-2 with TRBJ1-1; maybe TRBD1 (5 bases). Germline lookup yields CDR1 LGHNA and CDR2 YNFKEQ. The CDR3 contains 14 residues. Trimming shortened V by 0 bases and J by 7 bases, and 12 bases separated the two germline ends. CDR3 nucleotide sequence: TGTGCCAGCAGCCAAGAGCAGGGCCTTCTTGAAGCTTTCTTT. It translates to CASSQEQGLLEAFF.

This chain uses TRBV5-1 with TRBJ1-1; D is possibly TRBD1 (5 bases). Trimming cost V 2 bases and J 5 bases, with 10 bases left between them. The CDR3 sequence is 13 residues long. Germline loops: CDR1 SGHRS, CDR2 YFSETQ. Written as DNA, the CDR3 is TGCGCCAGCAGCTTTAGACAGAAGACTGAAGCTTTCTTT. Amino acid sequence: CASSFRQKTEAFF.

This chain uses TRBV6-1 with TRBJ1-1; 7 bases map to TRBD1. The CDR3 is made up of 12 amino acids. Germline values: CDR1 MNHNS, CDR2 SASEGT. V dropped 8 bases and J dropped 12; count of bases not matched to a gene: 12. The CDR3 is CASLRTGRKTFF. CDR3 DNA sequence: TGTGCCAGCTTGCGGACAGGTCGGAAGACTTTCTTT.

The V gene is TRBV19, the J gene TRBJ2-7; 8 nucleotides line up with TRBD1. Germline CDR1 reads LNHDA; CDR2 reads SQIVND (reference sequence). The CDR3 is 14 residues long. Trimming removed 8 bases from V and 5 bases from J; junction bases left unmatched: 11. The CDR3 nucleotides are TGTGCCAGTTCTCGACAGGGGTCGGCGAACGAGCAGTACTTC. Protein product: CASSRQGSANEQYF.

The chain joins TRBV11-1 to TRBJ2-7, with D possibly matching TRBD2 (6 bases). V was clipped by 2 bases and J by 6 bases, with 14 bases between them. Germline V gene data show CDR1 as SGHAT and CDR2 as FQDESV (reference sequence). This CDR3 has 14 residues. The CDR3 here is CASSLLRGAPEQYF. Written as DNA, the CDR3 is TGTGCCAGCAGCTTACTGCGGGGCGCTCCCGAGCAGTACTTC. Full variable domain (remainder filled in from reference TRBV11-1 and TRBJ2-7): EAEVAQSPRYKITEKSQAVAFWCDPISGHATLYWYRQILGQGPELLVQFQDESVVDDSQLPKDRFSAERLKGVDSTLKIQPAELGDSAMYLCASSLLRGAPEQYFGPGTRLTVT.

The V and J genes are TRBV19 and TRBJ1-1; D unresolved. Germline CDR1 and CDR2: LNHDA and SQIVND (reference sequence). The V gene lost 2 bases and the J gene lost 7 bases, with 5 bases spanning the gap. This CDR3 spans 11 amino acids. CDR3 sequence (DNA): TGTGCCAGTAGTATAAAACATGAAGCTTTCTTT. Translation gives CASSIKHEAFF.

This clone has just one count. The V call is TRBV10-1, the J call TRBJ1-5; D is possibly TRBD1 (6 bases). V lost 4 bases, J lost 7 bases, and 11 bases lay in between. The germline gives CDR1 WNHNN, CDR2 SYGVQD (reference sequence). CDR3 length equals 13 residues. The CDR3 here is CASSGQVGQPQHF. As DNA, the CDR3 is TGCGCCAGCAGTGGACAGGTCGGGCAGCCCCAGCATTTT.

The chain employs TRBV27 and TRBJ1-6; 8 bases line up with TRBD1. After removal of 1 base from V and 14 bases from J, the junction contained 7 bases not matched to a gene. This CDR3 has 14 residues. Germline V gives CDR1 MNHEY, CDR2 SMNVEV (reference sequence). CDR3 residues: CASSLFRTGLTLHF. The CDR3 DNA reads as TGTGCCAGCAGTTTATTTCGGACAGGGCTGACCCTCCACTTT.

CDR3 sequence (DNA): TGTGCCTGGAGGACCCCGGGACAGGGTTTCTCCTACGAGCAGTACTTC. Amino acid sequence: CAWRTPGQGFSYEQYF. V and J are TRBV30 and TRBJ2-7, with 9 bases fitting TRBD1. Germline loops: CDR1 GTSNPN, CDR2 SVGIG (reference sequence). V was clipped by 3 bases and J by 0 bases; unmatched bases: 9. There are 16 residues in the CDR3.

The rearrangement joins TRBV29-1 to TRBJ2-3; TRBD2 aligns across 9 bases. This CDR3 is 16 amino acids long. V dropped 2 bases and J dropped 4; count of bases not matched to a gene: 10. CDR1 SQVTM and CDR2 ANQGSEA come from the germline V gene. This chain's CDR3 is CSVESRGRGGSDTQYF. CDR3 sequence (DNA): TGCAGCGTTGAATCCAGAGGGCGGGGGGGCTCAGATACGCAGTATTTT.

The CDR3 protein is CASTGGARTGELFF. The CDR3 coding sequence is TGTGCCAGCACCGGGGGGGCGCGGACCGGGGAGCTGTTTTTT. This rearrangement joins TRBV2 to TRBJ2-2, with 8 bases fitting TRBD2. The CDR3 length is 14 residues. Germline loops: CDR1 SNHLY, CDR2 FYNNEI. The V and J ends lost 7 bases and 5 bases, in that order; junction bases with no gene match: 6.

The chain couples TRBV4-1 to TRBJ1-2; 8 positions agree with TRBD1. V dropped 2 bases and J dropped 3; count of bases not matched to a gene: 2. The CDR3 totals 14 residues. The germline CDR1 and CDR2 sequences are MGHRA and YSYEKL. The CDR3 spells CASSQPTGDYGYTF. CDR3 in DNA: TGCGCCAGCAGCCAACCGACAGGGGACTATGGCTACACCTTC.

The chain combines TRBV15 with TRBJ2-5; 10 positions match TRBD1. V shed 5 bases and J 4 bases; nucleotides not matched to a gene: 4. There are 14 residues in the CDR3. Germline V gene data show CDR1 as LNHNV and CDR2 as YYDKDF (reference sequence). CDR3 protein: CATSDRGPAETQYF. In DNA form, the CDR3 reads TGTGCCACCAGCGACAGGGGGCCCGCAGAGACCCAGTACTTC. Together with reference TRBV15 and TRBJ2-5, the CDR3 gives the full variable domain: DAMVIQNPRYQVTQFGKPVTLSCSQTLNHNVMYWYQQKSSQAPKLLFHYYDKDFNNEADTPDNFQSRRPNTSFCFLDIRSPGLGDTAMYLCATSDRGPAETQYFGPGTRLLVL.

This clone was seen only a few times. V gene TRBV7-6 combines with J gene TRBJ1-3; D unclear. V was trimmed by 4 bases and J by 0 bases, leaving 10 bases between them. CDR1 and CDR2 (germline): SGHVS, FNYEAQ. This CDR3 spans 15 amino acids. The chain's CDR3 is CASSSPDISGNTIYF. CDR3 nucleotides: TGTGCCAGCAGCTCCCCTGACATCTCTGGAAACACCATATATTTT.

The V and J genes are TRBV27 and TRBJ1-4; possibly TRBD1 for D (6 bases). This CDR3 comprises 14 residues. Germline loops: CDR1 MNHEY, CDR2 SMNVEV (reference sequence). The V end lost 6 bases, the J end lost 5 bases, and 13 bases lay between the germline ends. The CDR3 loop is CASSKQGPNEKLFF. In DNA, the CDR3 is TGTGCCAGCAGCAAACAGGGACCCAATGAAAAACTGTTTTTT.

The chain recombines TRBV15 with TRBJ2-7; D call uncertain. V was cut by 5 bases and J by 2 bases, with 16 bases left in between. Germline CDR1 reads LNHNV; CDR2 reads YYDKDF (reference sequence). The CDR3 loop spans 15 amino acids. The CDR3 nucleotides are TGTGCCACCAGCCCCCGAGAGCTTCCGACCTACGAGCAGTACTTC. Residues: CATSPRELPTYEQYF.

The J gene is TRBJ1-1, the V gene TRBV2; no reliable D call. The V gene's germline CDR1 is SNHLY and CDR2 FYNNEI. V dropped 6 bases and J dropped 1 base, with 9 bases sitting between them. CDR3 length: 13 residues. The DNA for the CDR3 is TGTGCCAGCAGGGTCCGCGGGAACACTGAAGCTTTCTTT. Its protein is CASRVRGNTEAFF. The full variable domain, its missing parts supplied by reference TRBV2 and TRBJ1-1, is EPEVTQTPSHQVTQMGQEVILRCVPISNHLYFYWYRQILGQKVEFLVSFYNNEISEKSEIFDDQFSVERPDGSNFTLKIRSTKLEDSAMYFCASRVRGNTEAFFGQGTRLTVV.

The V and J genes are TRBV5-6 and TRBJ2-3, with D perhaps TRBD2 (6 bases). CDR1 and CDR2 (germline): SGHDT, YYEEEE. The CDR3 is 17 amino acids. V was cut by 4 bases and J by 0 bases, with 18 bases left in between. As DNA, the CDR3 is TGTGCCAGCAGCCCCCGCCGCCGGGGGTCTAGCACAGATACGCAGTATTTT. Its protein product is CASSPRRRGSSTDTQYF.

The chain combines TRBV6-1 with TRBJ2-7, with 8 bases fitting TRBD1. Germline trimming cut 6 bases from V and 0 bases from J; bases unmatched to any gene: 1. The CDR3 covers 13 residues. CDR1 and CDR2 (germline): MNHNS, SASEGT. CDR3 protein: CASRTGVSYEQYF. DNA of the CDR3: TGTGCCAGCAGGACAGGGGTCTCCTACGAGCAGTACTTC.

The chain carries TRBV2 and TRBJ1-5; no clear D gene. This CDR3 is 14 amino acids long. Trimming left V 7 bases short and J 7 bases short, with 17 bases between. CDR1 and CDR2 from the germline V gene are SNHLY and FYNNEI. In DNA form, the CDR3 reads TGTGCCAGCACCTCATCCGGACTGGGCCAGCCCCAGCATTTT. It is translated as CASTSSGLGQPQHF.